These 11 T cell receptor beta chains share one sample of origin, sequenced in a study of cytomegalovirus exposure and HLA in healthy donors. Primers: 60 Vbeta forward and 13 Jbeta reverse. Assay: immunoSEQ multiplex PCR; the TCRdb copy retains only in-frame clones and omits some. There are about 190,000 clones in the sample; approximately 78% occur only once, and about 1.7% lies in the top ten. Specimen: PBMCs. Every receptor here comes from a woman aged 18-29 years in good health and CMV-seronegative.

The rearrangement links TRBV10-3 to TRBJ1-2; D gene uncertain. CDR1 is ENHRY and CDR2 is SYGVKD in the germline V gene. The V and J ends lost 5 bases and 7 bases respectively, with 14 bases between them. The length of the CDR3 is 13 residues. This chain's CDR3 is CAISRETVGGYTF. The DNA of the CDR3 is TGTGCCATCAGTCGCGAAACAGTGGGTGGCTACACCTTC.

Here the CDR3 reads CASRTDRGNSPLHF. Here the CDR3 DNA reads TGTGCCAGCAGGACCGACAGGGGAAATTCACCCCTCCACTTT. The chain uses TRBV6-1 and TRBJ1-6, with TRBD1 identical over 8 bases. The CDR3 is made up of 14 amino acids. Germline loops: CDR1 MNHNS, CDR2 SASEGT. V gave up 6 bases and J gave up 7 bases; unmatched junction bases: 5.

This chain uses TRBV27 with TRBJ1-5; the D is unclear. CDR1 MNHEY and CDR2 SMNVEV come from the germline V gene (reference sequence). The CDR3 contains 17 residues. V dropped 6 bases and J dropped 4 bases, with 22 bases sitting between them. The CDR3 sequence is CASSLHALGRDNQPQHF. The CDR3 region has the DNA TGTGCCAGCAGCCTCCACGCCTTGGGGAGGGATAATCAGCCCCAGCATTTT.

V and J are TRBV11-3 and TRBJ1-1; D gene unclear. V was pared by 1 base and J by 0 bases, with 9 bases between. Germline loops: CDR1 SGHNT, CDR2 YENEEA. The CDR3 is made up of 15 amino acids. In DNA, the CDR3 is TGTGCCAGCAGCTTAGTCCCGGGGATGAACACTGAAGCTTTCTTT. This sequence encodes CASSLVPGMNTEAFF.

The genes are TRBV13 and TRBJ2-7; tentatively, D is TRBD1 (6 bases). This CDR3 has 12 amino acids. The V gene lost 5 bases and the J gene lost 4 bases, with 9 bases spanning the gap. Germline loops: CDR1 PRHDT, CDR2 FYEKMQ (reference sequence). For the CDR3, the DNA is TGTGCCAGCAGCCAAGGGGGTTACGAGCAGTACTTC. It translates to CASSQGGYEQYF.

The chain uses TRBV29-1 and TRBJ2-3; 7 bases fit TRBD2. There are 14 residues in the CDR3. V was clipped by 4 bases and J by 1 base; unmatched bases: 5. The V gene's germline CDR1 is SQVTM and CDR2 ANQGSEA. The CDR3 region is CSVASGAGTDTQYF. The DNA for the CDR3 is TGCAGCGTTGCTAGCGGAGCCGGCACAGATACGCAGTATTTT.

The V call is TRBV19, the J call TRBJ2-3, with D perhaps TRBD1 (5 bases). This CDR3 is 13 amino acids long. Trimming shortened V by 3 bases and J by 11 bases, and 15 bases separated the two germline ends. Germline V CDR1 and CDR2: LNHDA, SQIVND (reference sequence). CDR3 sequence: CASSISWGQEQYF. Written as DNA, the CDR3 is TGTGCCAGTAGTATTAGTTGGGGCCAAGAGCAGTATTTT.

V is TRBV7-2 and J is TRBJ1-1; D perhaps matches TRBD1 (5 bases). Germline values: CDR1 SGHTA, CDR2 FQGNSA. The CDR3 sequence is 14 residues long. V gave up 0 bases and J gave up 5 bases, with 10 bases separating them. The CDR3 DNA reads as TGTGCCAGCAGCTTAGCGCTCCGGGGGACTGAAGCTTTCTTT. Its translation: CASSLALRGTEAFF.

This clone turned up a few times. The V call is TRBV30, the J call TRBJ2-7; the match to TRBD2 covers 11 bases. V lost 6 bases, J lost 3 bases, and 7 bases stayed unmatched. This CDR3 region has 14 residues. The V gene's germline CDR1 is GTSNPN and CDR2 SVGIG (reference sequence). CDR3 nucleotides: TGTGCCTGTTTCGGGACTAGCGGTAACTACGAGCAGTACTTC. This encodes CACFGTSGNYEQYF.

The genes are TRBV11-2 and TRBJ2-7, with 7 bases aligning to TRBD1. Germline V gives CDR1 SGHAT, CDR2 FQNNGV. The CDR3 consists of 14 residues. The V segment lost 5 bases and the J segment 6 bases; nucleotides outside the gene matches: 10. The CDR3 region is CASSKFTGVGEQYV. The CDR3 coding sequence is TGTGCCAGCAGCAAATTCACAGGGGTAGGCGAGCAGTACGTC.

This clone has only one observation. The identical CDR3 is also encoded by other nucleotide sequences in the sample. The chain is built from TRBV29-1 and TRBJ2-1; the D gene is possibly TRBD1 (6 bases). Germline-derived CDR1 and CDR2 are SQVTM and ANQGSEA. The CDR3 runs 14 residues. With 4 bases removed from V and 5 bases from J, the gap between germline ends came to 15 bases. The CDR3: CSVVSRGLDNEQFF. DNA of the CDR3: TGCAGCGTTGTTTCCAGGGGTTTGGACAATGAGCAGTTCTTC.